This TCR beta chain was captured by sequencing in a study of radiotherapy plus CTLA-4 blockade in lung cancer. Study results and limitations: Reports state that early shifts in blood T cell clones, with interferon-beta, best predicted response. Clones of tumor-derived TCRs expanded in blood after radiotherapy plus ipilimumab.

Focal radiation was given together with CTLA-4 blockade (ipilimumab) to patients with chemo-refractory metastatic non-small-cell lung cancer. With respect to this clone: Its antigen is not known.

The data were produced by immunoSEQ multiplex PCR, yet TCRdb's version contains in-frame clones alone and is incomplete. The table shows about 45,000 clones, with roughly two thirds occurring only once. Trimming cost V 8 bases and J 1 base, with 13 bases left between them. Germline V gene lookup returns CDR1 ENHRY and CDR2 SYGVKD. The CDR3 contains 14 residues. Sequenced here: peripheral blood, sampled from a patient treated with radiotherapy plus ipilimumab. The TCR comes from a human donor with non-small cell lung cancer who had a partial response to radiotherapy plus ipilimumab. J is TRBJ2-3 and V is TRBV10-3; D perhaps matches TRBD2 (7 bases). Here the CDR3 reads CAISGGRGTDTQYF. CDR3 sequence (DNA): TGTGCCATCTCCGGGGGGCGGGGCACAGATACGCAGTATTTT.